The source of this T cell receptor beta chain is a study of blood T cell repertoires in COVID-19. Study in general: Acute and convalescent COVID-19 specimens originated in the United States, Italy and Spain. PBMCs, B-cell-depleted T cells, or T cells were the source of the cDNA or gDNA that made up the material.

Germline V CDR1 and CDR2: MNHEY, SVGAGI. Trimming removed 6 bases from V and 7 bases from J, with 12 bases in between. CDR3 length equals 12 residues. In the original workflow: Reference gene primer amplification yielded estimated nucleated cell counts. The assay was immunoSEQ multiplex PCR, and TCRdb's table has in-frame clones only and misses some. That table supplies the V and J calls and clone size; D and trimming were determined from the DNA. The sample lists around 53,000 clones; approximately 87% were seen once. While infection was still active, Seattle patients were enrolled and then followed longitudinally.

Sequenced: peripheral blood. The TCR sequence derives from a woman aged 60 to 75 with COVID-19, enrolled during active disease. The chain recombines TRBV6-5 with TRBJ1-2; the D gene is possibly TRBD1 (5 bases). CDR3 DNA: TGTGCCAGCAGGGGGACTTGGGCTGGCTACACCTTC. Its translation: CASRGTWAGYTF.